Below, 25 T cell receptor beta chains from the same sample are listed, as sequenced in a study of T cell responses to AZD1222 COVID-19 vaccine. Repertoires were generated with immunoSEQ multiplex PCR, while TCRdb's copy carries only in-frame clones and drops some. The sample has around 78,000 clones, roughly 87% seen once; the top ten hold about 23%. The sample in question was peripheral blood, obtained on day 0 of AZD1222 vaccination. These receptors were taken from an adult in good health.

This rearrangement joins TRBV18 to TRBJ2-2; perhaps TRBD1 as D (6 bases). V was cut by 2 bases and J by 6 bases, with 25 bases left in between. This CDR3 spans 19 amino acids. Germline values: CDR1 KGHSH, CDR2 LQKENI. The CDR3 loop is CASSPVIVSRGGNAGELFF. The CDR3 DNA is TGTGCCAGCTCACCAGTCATTGTCAGCAGGGGCGGTAATGCCGGGGAGCTGTTTTTT.

This clone was seen a few times. The chain has TRBV19 and TRBJ1-5; D is ambiguous. V was shortened by 7 bases and J by 8 bases, with 21 bases between the two germline ends. Germline V gives CDR1 LNHDA, CDR2 SQIVND (reference sequence). The CDR3 has 15 residues. CDR3 DNA: TGTGCCAGTACTCGGAGAGACCCACGGAGGGAGCCCCAGCATTTT. Translation: CASTRRDPRREPQHF.

The chain has TRBV10-3 and TRBJ2-7, with D maybe TRBD1 (6 bases). The CDR3 totals 15 residues. Looked up from germline, CDR1 is ENHRY and CDR2 is SYGVKD. Trimming cost V 5 bases and J 3 bases, with 17 bases left between them. The CDR3: CAISRGTTLSYEQYF. CDR3 nucleotides: TGTGCCATCAGTAGGGGGACCACCCTAAGCTACGAGCAGTACTTC.

The chain is built from TRBV10-1 and TRBJ2-7; the match to TRBD1 covers 7 bases. This CDR3 region has 15 residues. V dropped 6 bases and J dropped 4; count of bases not matched to a gene: 12. In germline, CDR1 is WNHNN, CDR2 SYGVQD (reference sequence). CDR3 in amino acids: CASSPQRQGPYEQYF. As DNA, the CDR3 is TGCGCCAGCAGCCCTCAGAGACAGGGTCCTTACGAGCAGTACTTC.

The chain recombines TRBV2 with TRBJ1-5, with 7 nucleotides matching TRBD1. This CDR3 contains 15 residues. With V trimmed by 5 bases and J by 4 bases, 8 bases remained unmatched. The germline CDR1 and CDR2 sequences are SNHLY and FYNNEI. CDR3 sequence: CASSPQQGRNQPQHF. The CDR3 DNA sequence: TGTGCCAGCAGTCCACAACAGGGGAGGAATCAGCCCCAGCATTTT. Drawing the rest from reference TRBV2 and TRBJ1-5, the complete variable domain is EPEVTQTPSHQVTQMGQEVILRCVPISNHLYFYWYRQILGQKVEFLVSFYNNEISEKSEIFDDQFSVERPDGSNFTLKIRSTKLEDSAMYFCASSPQQGRNQPQHFGDGTRLSIL.

The V and J genes are TRBV7-2 and TRBJ1-2; TRBD1 matches 10 bases. This CDR3 contains 13 residues. Germline V CDR1 and CDR2: SGHTA, FQGNSA. Trimming removed 5 bases from V and 8 bases from J; junction bases left unmatched: 5. The CDR3 DNA is TGTGCCAGCAGCCTAGGGACAGGGGTCGGCTACACCTTC. It is translated as CASSLGTGVGYTF.

This chain uses TRBV27 with TRBJ2-1; D is ambiguous. Trimming left V 4 bases short and J 2 bases short, with 6 bases between. This CDR3 has 13 residues. Germline V gene data show CDR1 as MNHEY and CDR2 as SMNVEV (reference sequence). This CDR3 reads CASSSDTYNEQFF. In DNA, the CDR3 is TGTGCCAGCAGTTCTGACACCTACAATGAGCAGTTCTTC.

The chain recombines TRBV9 with TRBJ1-1; D is ambiguous. The CDR3 covers 12 residues. Germline V CDR1 and CDR2: SGDLS, YYNGEE. Between the trimmed V and J ends, which lost 5 bases and 4 bases, there was a span of 9 bases. As DNA, the CDR3 is TGTGCCAGCAGGGGTATGGGCACTGAAGCTTTCTTT. Protein product: CASRGMGTEAFF.

This clone was seen once. The rearrangement links TRBV7-2 to TRBJ2-7; 10 bases map to TRBD1. V trimming: 5 bases; J trimming: 4 bases; junction bases outside the gene matches: 5. CDR3 length: 14 amino acids. The V gene's germline CDR1 is SGHTA and CDR2 FQGNSA. The CDR3 is CASSKDRGRYEQYF. CDR3 coding DNA: TGTGCCAGCAGCAAGGACAGGGGGAGGTACGAGCAGTACTTC.

V usage is TRBV24-1 and J usage is TRBJ2-2; D uncertain. This CDR3 is 18 amino acids long. The germline gives CDR1 KGHDR, CDR2 SFDVKD. V shed 4 bases and J shed 1 base, with 18 bases lying between them. The CDR3 sequence is CATSDPPLGGGNTGELFF. CDR3 in DNA: TGTGCCACCAGTGACCCCCCTTTGGGCGGTGGGAACACCGGGGAGCTGTTTTTT.

The CDR3 DNA sequence: TGTGCCAGTAGTCATGACAGGGGTTGGACTGAAGCTTTCTTT. It codes for CASSHDRGWTEAFF. The rearrangement uses TRBV19 and TRBJ1-1; 8 nucleotides align to TRBD1. The germline gives CDR1 LNHDA, CDR2 SQIVND (reference sequence). J was trimmed by 5 bases and V by 5 bases; bases with no gene match: 7. The CDR3 contains 14 residues.

This clone has only a few counts. The chain employs TRBV6-5 and TRBJ2-7, with D unclear. Trimming took off 7 bases at V and 5 bases at J, with 18 bases between the two ends. Germline lookup yields CDR1 MNHEY and CDR2 SVGAGI. This CDR3 is built from 14 residues. CDR3 sequence reads: CASTPDVGRNEQYF. Written as DNA, the CDR3 is TGTGCCAGCACCCCTGATGTAGGTAGGAACGAGCAGTACTTC.

The chain has TRBV5-6 and TRBJ2-1, with TRBD2 identical over 7 bases. The V gene end was trimmed by 2 bases and the J gene end by 8 bases; junction bases not matched to a gene: 7. From germline, CDR1 is SGHDT and CDR2 YYEEEE. This CDR3 region has 14 residues. The CDR3 spells CASSLSGGSDEQFF. CDR3 in DNA: TGTGCCAGCAGCTTATCCGGCGGGAGTGATGAGCAGTTCTTC.

The chain carries TRBV5-3 and TRBJ2-1; 11 bases line up with TRBD2. TRBV5-3 belongs to the ORF category, with a function that is uncertain. The CDR3 length is 22 residues. Trimming removed 7 bases from V and 0 bases from J; junction bases left unmatched: 24. CDR3 sequence reads: CARGLSPPRLAGPRRSYNEQFF. The CDR3 coding sequence is TGTGCCAGAGGACTAAGTCCGCCACGACTAGCGGGACCAAGACGCTCCTACAATGAGCAGTTCTTC.

The V gene is TRBV7-8, the J gene TRBJ2-7, with D uncertain. Germline CDR1 SGHVS, CDR2 FQNEAQ. Trimming took 4 bases from V and 5 from J, leaving 12 bases between them. The CDR3 covers 13 residues. The chain's CDR3 is CASSSRTAHEQYF. CDR3 coding DNA: TGTGCCAGCAGCTCCCGGACCGCTCACGAGCAGTACTTC.

The CDR3 reads CASSIRGPMGGYTF. The CDR3, as DNA: TGTGCCAGCAGTATCAGGGGACCCATGGGGGGCTACACCTTC. This chain links TRBV27 with TRBJ1-2, with a weak D call TRBD1 (6 bases). Looked up from germline, CDR1 is MNHEY and CDR2 is SMNVEV (reference sequence). CDR3 size: 14 residues. Trimming cost V 5 bases and J 8 bases, with 18 bases left between them.

The chain couples TRBV4-2 to TRBJ2-6; D remains unclear. The CDR3 sequence is 18 residues long. Trimming took 4 bases from V and 0 from J, leaving 16 bases between them. The V gene's germline CDR1 is LGHNA and CDR2 YNFKEQ. This chain's CDR3 is CASSLGPVSASGANVLTF. CDR3 coding DNA: TGTGCCAGCAGCCTGGGTCCGGTCTCCGCCTCTGGGGCCAACGTCCTGACTTTC.

The chain carries TRBV19 and TRBJ2-7; D unresolved. This CDR3 region has 14 residues. V lost 2 bases and J 3 bases, leaving 11 bases between the germline ends. Germline CDR1 reads LNHDA; CDR2 reads SQIVND (reference sequence). In DNA, the CDR3 is TGTGCCAGTAGTATAAGCGCGGATCGCTACGAGCAGTACTTC. It specifies CASSISADRYEQYF. The full variable domain, with the rest looked up from reference TRBV19 and TRBJ2-7, is DGGITQSPKYLFRKEGQNVTLSCEQNLNHDAMYWYRQDPGQGLRLIYYSQIVNDFQKGDIAEGYSVSREKKESFPLTVTSAQKNPTAFYLCASSISADRYEQYFGPGTRLTVT.

J is TRBJ2-5 and V is TRBV11-1; D gene uncertain. The CDR3 has 14 amino acids. The germline gives CDR1 SGHAT, CDR2 FQDESV (reference sequence). Trimming shortened V by 3 bases and J by 4 bases, and 12 bases separated the two germline ends. CDR3 sequence (DNA): TGTGCCAGCAGCTTTGTGGGAATTGGAGAGACCCAGTACTTC. This codes for CASSFVGIGETQYF.

The chain carries TRBV29-1 and TRBJ2-3, with a tentative D call TRBD2 (5 bases). V lost 4 bases to trimming and J lost 3 bases, with 14 bases between them. The germline CDR1 and CDR2 sequences are SQVTM and ANQGSEA. The CDR3 contains 14 residues. The CDR3 here is CSVGRQIGTDTQYF. DNA for the CDR3: TGCAGCGTTGGGAGGCAGATCGGGACAGATACGCAGTATTTT.

This clone was counted only a few times. As DNA, the CDR3 is TGTGCCAGCAGCTGGTGGGACAGGGGGGAAGAGACCCAGTACTTC. This encodes CASSWWDRGEETQYF. This chain joins TRBV5-6 and TRBJ2-5; 11 bases match TRBD1. The CDR3 extends over 15 amino acids. Germline lookup yields CDR1 SGHDT and CDR2 YYEEEE. The J segment lost 3 bases and the V segment lost 3 bases, leaving 4 bases of the junction unmatched.

The CDR3 is CASGLSPSRSSYNEQFF. The CDR3 DNA is TGTGCTAGTGGTTTGTCCCCCAGCAGGAGCTCCTACAATGAGCAGTTCTTC. This sequence joins TRBV12-5 and TRBJ2-1, with D unclear. Looked up from germline, CDR1 is LGHNT and CDR2 is FRNRAP. Trimming left V 2 bases short and J 0 bases short, with 14 bases between. The CDR3 consists of 17 residues.

This chain links TRBV5-1 with TRBJ2-1; 14 bases agree with TRBD2. The germline V gene has CDR1 SGHRS and CDR2 YFSETQ. The CDR3 is 18 amino acids. Losses at the gene ends were 0 bases for V and 7 bases for J; bases not matched to a gene: 9. Here the CDR3 DNA reads TGCGCCAGCAGCTTGGCCCCGACTAGCGGGAGGGCCGGTAATGAGCAGTTCTTC. Protein product: CASSLAPTSGRAGNEQFF. Together with reference TRBV5-1 and TRBJ2-1, the CDR3 gives the full variable domain: KAGVTQTPRYLIKTRGQQVTLSCSPISGHRSVSWYQQTPGQGLQFLFEYFSETQRNKGNFPGRFSGRQFSNSRSEMNVSTLELGDSALYLCASSLAPTSGRAGNEQFFGPGTRLTVL.

The gene calls are TRBV23-1 and TRBJ2-7; D call uncertain. TRBV23-1 is an open reading frame whose function is uncertain. Trimming took 11 bases from V and 2 from J, leaving 19 bases between them. The CDR3 spans 14 residues. The CDR3 nucleotides read TGCGCCGGTCGGCCCGGTAGCCACCCCTACGAGCAGTACTTC. It encodes CAGRPGSHPYEQYF.

This rearrangement joins TRBV12-2 to TRBJ1-5. TRBV12-2 is listed as a pseudogene. The CDR3 length is 19 residues. The CDR3 nucleotides read TGTGCAAGTCGCTTAGCGGATCAAGGGGGGCGGCCGTTAAATCAGCCCCAGCATTTT. Protein sequence: CASRLADQGGRPLNQPQHF.